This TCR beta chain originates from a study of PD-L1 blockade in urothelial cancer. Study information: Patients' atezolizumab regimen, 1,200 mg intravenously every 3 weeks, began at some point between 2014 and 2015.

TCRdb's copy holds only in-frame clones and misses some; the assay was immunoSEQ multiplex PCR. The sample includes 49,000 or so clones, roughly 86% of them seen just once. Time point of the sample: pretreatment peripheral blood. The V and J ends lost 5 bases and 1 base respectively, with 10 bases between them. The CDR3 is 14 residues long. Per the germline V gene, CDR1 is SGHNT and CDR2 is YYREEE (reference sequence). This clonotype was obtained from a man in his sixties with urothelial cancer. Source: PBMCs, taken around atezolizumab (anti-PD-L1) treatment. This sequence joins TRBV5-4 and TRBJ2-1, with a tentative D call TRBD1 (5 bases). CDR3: CASSTGGSYNEQFF. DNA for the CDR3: TGTGCCAGCAGTACAGGTGGGTCCTACAATGAGCAGTTCTTC. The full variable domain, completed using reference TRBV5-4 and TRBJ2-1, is ETGVTQSPTHLIKTRGQQVTLRCSSQSGHNTVSWYQQALGQGPQFIFQYYREEENGRGNFPPRFSGLQFPNYSSELNVNALELDDSALYLCASSTGGSYNEQFFGPGTRLTVL.